These T cell receptor beta chains were read from a single sample in a study of cytomegalovirus exposure and HLA in healthy donors. Assay: immunoSEQ multiplex PCR; the TCRdb copy retains only in-frame clones and omits some. The sample shows 150,000 to 250,000 clones, 79% of them seen only once. Material: PBMCs. These receptors came from a girl aged 10-17 years in good health and CMV-seropositive. Both conserved end residues are part of each CDR3. A D gene is named only where the DNA matches it firmly. Clone sizes are given selectively: once, few, many, or a class where the clone is expanded.

D gene	clone size	V gene	J gene	CDR3 DNA	CDR3 protein
.	.	TRBV4-3	TRBJ2-3	TGCGCCAGCAGCCAGGCGAACAGGGAAACAGATACGCAGTATTTT	CASSQANRETDTQYF
TRBD1	.	TRBV4-1	TRBJ1-5	TGCGCCAGCAGCCTCGGGACAGGGGTTGGACAGCCCCAGCATTTT	CASSLGTGVGQPQHF
TRBD1	.	TRBV7-9	TRBJ1-2	TGTGCCAGCAGCTTAGGGTCAGGGGGCAGCTATGGCTACACCTTC	CASSLGSGGSYGYTF
.	.	TRBV27	TRBJ2-7	TGTGCCAGCAGTTTATATGTCGGGTACGAGCAGTACTTC	CASSLYVGYEQYF
.	.	TRBV12-5	TRBJ1-2	TGTGCTAGTGGTTTGGACGAGATTGGACAGTTGGACTATGGCTACACCTTC	CASGLDEIGQLDYGYTF
.	.	TRBV2	TRBJ1-2	TGTGCCAGCGGAGGGAGAAACTATGGCTACACCTTC	CASGGRNYGYTF
.	.	TRBV7-2	TRBJ2-7	TGTGCCAGCAGCTTAGTCCCGGGCGAGCAGTACTTC	CASSLVPGEQYF
TRBD2	.	TRBV5-1	TRBJ2-1	TGCGCCAGCAGCTTTAGCGGGGCCATCAATGAGCAGTTCTTC	CASSFSGAINEQFF
.	once	TRBV7-9	TRBJ1-4	TGTGTAGCCCCGGGAGACGCTAATGAAAAACTGTTTTTT	CVAPGDANEKLFF
.	.	TRBV27	TRBJ2-7	TGTGCCAGCAGTTTAATAGGCCAGGGAATCTACGAGCAGTACTTC	CASSLIGQGIYEQYF
.	.	TRBV18	TRBJ2-3	TGTGCCAGCTCACCAAACTCTCCAACAGATACGCAGTATTTT	CASSPNSPTDTQYF
.	.	TRBV5-6	TRBJ2-1	TGTGCCAGCAGCTTGGTGTCAGTTAACTCCTACAATGAGCAGTTCTTC	CASSLVSVNSYNEQFF
.	.	TRBV5-1	TRBJ2-3	TGCGCCAGCAGCCTCGGAGGCACAGATACGCAGTATTTT	CASSLGGTDTQYF